The clone carrying this TCR beta chain has just a few counts. Amplified TCR beta CDR3 regions derived from RNA transcripts. A set of HTBI primers served as the primers for a first-round RT-PCR of the TCR CDR3. MiXCR, run by TCRdb on the multiplex PCR reads, gives a single entry per CDR3 protein. Of a few hundred thousand distinct CDR3 sequences in the sample, about a sixth were seen once. Germline loops: CDR1 DFQATT, CDR2 SNEGSKA (reference sequence). This CDR3 is 17 amino acids long. V dropped 5 bases and J dropped 2 bases, with 22 bases sitting between them. The data are from a study of T cells in Graves' hyperthyroidism and ophthalmopathy. Patients aged 18 to 65 had newly diagnosed hyperthyroidism that had lasted under 2 months. It was less than 13 ml of fresh peripheral blood that supplied the PBMCs.

The sample was blood. The gene calls are TRBV20-1 and TRBJ1-5; D possibly corresponds to TRBD1 (5 bases). This clonotype was obtained from a woman in her 30s with Graves' hyperthyroidism. The CDR3 loop is CSAETVTPFLGNQPQHF. The CDR3 DNA reads as TGCAGTGCTGAGACAGTGACCCCTTTTTTGGGCAATCAGCCCCAGCATTTT.